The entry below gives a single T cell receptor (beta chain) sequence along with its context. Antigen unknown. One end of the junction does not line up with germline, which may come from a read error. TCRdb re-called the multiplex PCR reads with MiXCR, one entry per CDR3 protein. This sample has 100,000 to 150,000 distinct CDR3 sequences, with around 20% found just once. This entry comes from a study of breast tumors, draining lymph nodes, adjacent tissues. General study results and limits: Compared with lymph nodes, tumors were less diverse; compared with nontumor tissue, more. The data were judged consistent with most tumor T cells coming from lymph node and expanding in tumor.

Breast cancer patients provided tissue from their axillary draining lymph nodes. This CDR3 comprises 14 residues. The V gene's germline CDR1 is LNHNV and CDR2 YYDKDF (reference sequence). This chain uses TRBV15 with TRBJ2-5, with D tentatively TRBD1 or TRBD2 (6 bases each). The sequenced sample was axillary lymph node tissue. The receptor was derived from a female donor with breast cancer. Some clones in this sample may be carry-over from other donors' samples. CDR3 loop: CATSPWGAQETQHF. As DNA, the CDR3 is TGTGCCACCAGCCCCTGGGGGGCCCAAGAGACCCAGCACTTC.